Each of the 27 T cell receptor beta chains below was sequenced from the same sample in a study of blood T cells in healthy people across ages (dated by TCRdb to about 2015). The receptor library was made with 5' RACE. Sequencing was performed on an Illumina HiSeq 2500. The second PCR ran for roughly 7 to 12 cycles and used a J-beta primer mix along with a sample-barcoded 5' primer. Using fastp trimming at Q25 and MiXCR clonotype assembly, TCRdb reanalyzed the public sequencing data and kept in-frame beta chains. Rows with one shared CDR3 protein collapse into an entry with the most common genes and DNA. For this sample there are hundreds of thousands of distinct CDR3 sequences; 45% to 70% appear just once. Clones ranked in the top ten supply 20% to 30% of the sample. Sequences were obtained from blood. The source is a man aged 40-50 years in good health.

The chain uses TRBV28 and TRBJ2-5; D perhaps matches TRBD1 (5 bases). CDR1 MDHEN and CDR2 SYDVKM come from the germline V gene. V shed 4 bases and J shed 4 bases, with 10 bases lying between them. This CDR3 is built from 13 residues. CDR3: CASSSGNPETQYF. In DNA, the CDR3 is TGTGCCAGCAGTTCAGGGAATCCAGAGACCCAGTACTTC.

The chain links TRBV6-4 to TRBJ2-1, with 13 bases fitting TRBD2. V shed 0 bases, J shed 7 bases, and the junction held 3 bases outside the gene matches. The germline CDR1 and CDR2 sequences are MRHNA and SNTAGT. This CDR3 is built from 16 residues. The CDR3 DNA is TGTGCCAGCAGTGACTCGGGGACTAGCGGGGTGAATGAGCAGTTCTTC. Translating it yields CASSDSGTSGVNEQFF.

This clonotype was observed a handful of times. This sequence joins TRBV7-9 and TRBJ1-4; tentatively, D is TRBD1 (5 bases). CDR1 is SEHNR and CDR2 is FQNEAQ in the germline V gene (reference sequence). This CDR3 spans 15 amino acids. With 7 bases removed from V and 4 bases from J, the gap between germline ends came to 16 bases. CDR3 nucleotides: TGTGCCAGCACCTCCGATAGGGGTCATAATGAAAAACTGTTTTTT. As protein: CASTSDRGHNEKLFF.

The chain links TRBV20-1 to TRBJ2-5; D is ambiguous. Germline CDR1 and CDR2: DFQATT and SNEGSKA (reference sequence). V gave up 3 bases and J gave up 2 bases, with 13 bases separating them. The CDR3 runs 14 residues. In DNA form, the CDR3 reads TGCAGTGCTAGTCGGGTGGTGGGGCAAGAGACCCAGTACTTC. Translated: CSASRVVGQETQYF.

This chain links TRBV20-1 with TRBJ2-7; no firm D call. CDR3 length: 10 residues. Germline V lookup: CDR1 DFQATT, CDR2 SNEGSKA (reference sequence). The V and J ends lost 3 bases and 7 bases respectively, with 7 bases between them. DNA of the CDR3: TGCAGTGCTAGTTTGGGGGAGCAGTACTTC. It translates to CSASLGEQYF.

The chain carries TRBV20-1 and TRBJ2-1; 13 bases are a match to TRBD2. This CDR3 is built from 17 residues. J gave up 2 bases and V 1 base, and 5 bases lay outside the gene matches. CDR1 is DFQATT and CDR2 is SNEGSKA in the germline V gene (reference sequence). Here the CDR3 reads CSARGTSGRTTYNEQFF. CDR3 DNA: TGCAGTGCTAGAGGGACTAGCGGGAGAACTACCTACAATGAGCAGTTCTTC.

This clonotype was observed many times. The rearrangement links TRBV9 to TRBJ2-7, with 9 bases identical to TRBD1. V lost 2 bases, J lost 2 bases, and 8 bases stayed unmatched. The germline gives CDR1 SGDLS, CDR2 YYNGEE. The CDR3 covers 16 residues. The CDR3 DNA reads as TGTGCCAGCAGCGTCACCGGGACAGGGAAGACCTACGAGCAGTACTTC. This encodes CASSVTGTGKTYEQYF.

This clonotype was seen more than once but under ten times. The chain recombines TRBV20-1 with TRBJ2-5; TRBD2 might be the D (5 bases). This CDR3 is built from 13 residues. The V end was cut by 1 base, the J end by 7 bases, with 13 bases between. In germline, CDR1 is DFQATT, CDR2 SNEGSKA (reference sequence). In nucleotides, the CDR3 is TGCAGTGCTAGAGTCGGACTCATGGGGACCCAGTACTTC. Translation: CSARVGLMGTQYF.

This clonotype was picked up many times. V is TRBV15 and J is TRBJ2-3, with D perhaps TRBD2 (5 bases). The ends were cut back, 3 bases at V and 1 base at J, with 8 bases in the middle. The CDR3 totals 14 residues. Germline loops: CDR1 LNHNV, CDR2 YYDKDF (reference sequence). In DNA, the CDR3 is TGTGCCACCAGCAGGAGGACTGGCACAGATACGCAGTATTTT. It is translated as CATSRRTGTDTQYF.

This clonotype was observed once. This chain uses TRBV7-9 with TRBJ2-5, with D tentatively TRBD1 (6 bases). The CDR3 covers 15 residues. Germline assignment: CDR1 SEHNR and CDR2 FQNEAQ (reference sequence). Trimming left V 1 base short and J 2 bases short, with 11 bases between. The DNA of the CDR3 is TGTGCCAGCAGCTTAGTTGTAGGGGGTCAAGAGACCCAGTACTTC. Residues: CASSLVVGGQETQYF.

The rearrangement uses TRBV9 and TRBJ2-3; weak D call: TRBD2 (6 bases). The V end was cut by 3 bases, the J end by 4 bases, with 12 bases between. Germline-derived CDR1 and CDR2 are SGDLS and YYNGEE. This CDR3 region has 14 residues. The CDR3 DNA is TGTGCCAGCAGCGCGGGGGTTTTTCCAGATACGCAGTATTTT. Residues: CASSAGVFPDTQYF.

This clonotype has more than one count but fewer than ten. The V gene is TRBV6-2 or TRBV6-3, the J gene TRBJ1-2, with unresolved D. The CDR3 sequence is 14 residues long. Trimming left V 8 bases short and J 7 bases short, with 20 bases between. Looked up from germline, CDR1 is MNHEY and CDR2 is SVGEGT. The CDR3 loop is CASYAGRRFGGYTF. CDR3 sequence (DNA): TGTGCCAGCTATGCCGGGAGGCGATTTGGTGGCTACACCTTC.

The chain is built from TRBV9 and TRBJ2-1, with 10 bases matching TRBD1. The CDR3 runs to 16 residues. The V gene end was trimmed by 3 bases and the J gene end by 5 bases; junction bases not matched to a gene: 8. CDR1 is SGDLS, CDR2 YYNGEE, per germline. The CDR3 is CASSGSPGQGNNEQFF. Here the CDR3 DNA reads TGTGCCAGCAGCGGGTCGCCGGGACAGGGGAACAATGAGCAGTTCTTC.

This clonotype was detected only a few times. The chain carries TRBV9 and TRBJ1-5; no reliable D call. V was trimmed by 2 bases and J by 0 bases, leaving 9 bases between them. The CDR3 loop spans 15 amino acids. Looked up from germline, CDR1 is SGDLS and CDR2 is YYNGEE. CDR3 in DNA: TGTGCCAGCAGCGTCGACGGGTATAGCAATCAGCCCCAGCATTTT. Translation gives CASSVDGYSNQPQHF.

This rearrangement joins TRBV6-1 to TRBJ1-2; possible D gene TRBD1, 6 bases. CDR3 size: 15 residues. The V gene's germline CDR1 is MNHNS and CDR2 SASEGT. Trimming took 0 bases from V and 7 from J, leaving 15 bases between them. The CDR3 region has the DNA TGTGCCAGCAGTGAAGCATCGGGGGGCCCCACTGGCTACACCTTC. This gives the protein CASSEASGGPTGYTF.

The chain links TRBV5-5 to TRBJ2-4; TRBD1 might be the D (5 bases). TRBJ2-5 matches the DNA end more closely, so the J call is doubtful. The CDR3 covers 14 residues. The germline V gene has CDR1 SGHKS and CDR2 YYEKEE (reference sequence). As DNA, the CDR3 is TGTGCCAGCAGCTTGGGAAGGACACGCGGGACCCAGTACTTC. As protein: CASSLGRTRGTQYF.

The rearrangement joins TRBV12-3 or TRBV12-4 to TRBJ2-1, with TRBD2 identical over 10 bases. Trimming removed 7 bases from V and 6 bases from J; junction bases left unmatched: 9. The CDR3 has 15 residues. The CDR3 here is CASTLSTSGVNEQFF. DNA for the CDR3: TGTGCCAGCACTCTAAGTACTAGCGGGGTCAATGAGCAGTTCTTC.

This clonotype was observed once. The gene calls are TRBV10-3 and TRBJ2-3, with 9 bases identical to TRBD1. Germline CDR1 reads ENHRY; CDR2 reads SYGVKD. This CDR3 spans 16 amino acids. V gave up 2 bases and J gave up 7 bases; unmatched junction bases: 10. DNA for the CDR3: TGTGCCATCAGTGAGGAAGCGGGACAGGGTACCTATACGCAGTATTTT. As protein: CAISEEAGQGTYTQYF.

Ten or more counts support this clonotype. The chain is built from TRBV29-1 and TRBJ2-1, with no clear D. V lost 7 bases, J lost 0 bases, and 10 bases lay in between. The CDR3 is 13 amino acids. CDR1 and CDR2 from the germline V gene are SQVTM and ANQGSEA. The CDR3 DNA reads as TGCAGCGGGTCTGAGAGCTCCTACAATGAGCAGTTCTTC. Protein: CSGSESSYNEQFF.

The gene calls are TRBV29-1 and TRBJ2-1; D not certain. The J call may be wrong; the DNA end is better matched by TRBJ2-7. The CDR3 sequence is 13 residues long. The V gene's germline CDR1 is SQVTM and CDR2 ANQGSEA. In DNA, the CDR3 is TGCAGCGTATGCTTTAGCTCCTACAATGAGCAGTACTTC. It specifies CSVCFSSYNEQYF.

The rearrangement uses TRBV4-2 and TRBJ2-6; a possible D gene is TRBD2 (5 bases). Per the germline V gene, CDR1 is LGHNA and CDR2 is YNFKEQ. The CDR3 contains 17 residues. V lost 1 base and J 2 bases, leaving 12 bases between the germline ends. For the CDR3, the DNA is TGTGCCAGCAGCCAAGTCCAGACTACAACTGGGGCCAACGTCCTGACTTTC. It codes for CASSQVQTTTGANVLTF.

The chain couples TRBV5-1 to TRBJ1-1; D not certain. The CDR3 loop spans 14 amino acids. CDR1 is SGHRS and CDR2 is YFSETQ in the germline V gene. Trimming left V 3 bases short and J 1 base short, with 10 bases between. Here the CDR3 DNA reads TGCGCCAGCAGCTGGGAGGTACAGAACACTGAAGCTTTCTTT. Its protein is CASSWEVQNTEAFF. Filled out from reference TRBV5-1 and TRBJ1-1, the complete variable domain reads KAGVTQTPRYLIKTRGQQVTLSCSPISGHRSVSWYQQTPGQGLQFLFEYFSETQRNKGNFPGRFSGRQFSNSRSEMNVSTLELGDSALYLCASSWEVQNTEAFFGQGTRLTVV.

This chain connects TRBV10-3 to TRBJ2-1; 10 nucleotides line up with TRBD2. CDR3 length: 15 amino acids. The trim removed 6 bases at V and 7 bases at J, leaving 9 bases unmatched. The germline CDR1 and CDR2 sequences are ENHRY and SYGVKD. CDR3 coding DNA: TGTGCCATCAGCGAGAGCGGGGGGGCCGAAAATGAGCAGTTCTTC. Translation: CAISESGGAENEQFF.

The table lists this clonotype with many counts. The chain combines TRBV5-6 with TRBJ2-3; 7 nucleotides align to TRBD2. CDR1 SGHDT and CDR2 YYEEEE come from the germline V gene. The CDR3 has 15 residues. The junction had 12 bases not matched to a gene; V was cut back by 9 bases and J by 2 bases. The CDR3 sequence is CATLRSGGNTDTQYF. The CDR3 DNA reads as TGTGCCACTTTAAGGTCGGGAGGAAACACAGATACGCAGTATTTT.

At least ten counts were recorded for this clonotype. V gene TRBV20-1 combines with J gene TRBJ1-1; D is uncertain. CDR1 and CDR2 (germline): DFQATT, SNEGSKA (reference sequence). CDR3 length equals 13 residues. Deletions cut 3 bases from V and 2 bases from J, with 10 bases between. The CDR3 coding sequence is TGCAGTGCTAGTGAGACCTTAAACACTGAAGCTTTCTTT. Its protein product is CSASETLNTEAFF.

The rearrangement links TRBV29-1 to TRBJ2-5; 7 nucleotides align to TRBD1. J lost 4 bases, V lost 5 bases, and 10 bases had no gene match. Germline CDR1 reads SQVTM; CDR2 reads ANQGSEA. This CDR3 is 14 amino acids long. CDR3 sequence: CSVSNPTGVETQYF. In DNA, the CDR3 is TGCAGCGTTTCAAACCCTACAGGGGTAGAGACCCAGTACTTC.

As for this clonotype: The junction shows a germline mismatch at one end, possibly a read error. V is TRBV5-5 and J is TRBJ2-7, with 12 bases lining up with TRBD1. The CDR3 is 15 residues long. Germline V gives CDR1 SGHKS, CDR2 YYEKEE (reference sequence). The CDR3 loop is CASSLFGTGGNEQYF. Written as DNA, the CDR3 is TGCGCCAGCAGCTTGTTTGGGACAGGGGGCAACGAGCAGTACTTC.